This TCR beta chain is from a study of blood T cell repertoires in COVID-19. Study background: Sites in the United States, Italy and Spain provided acute and convalescent COVID-19 samples. T cells, B-cell-depleted T cells, or PBMCs supplied cDNA or gDNA.

This CDR3 has 12 amino acids. The germline V and J ends were trimmed by 4 bases and 8 bases, with 11 bases remaining between them. Germline CDR1 reads MNHEY; CDR2 reads SVGAGI. Original handling: Estimation of nucleated cell counts relied on the amplification of reference gene primers. Using immunoSEQ multiplex PCR, the repertoire was profiled, and TCRdb retains in-frame clones only, with some absent. V, J and clone size derive from that table, while D and trimming were established from the DNA sequence. The sample includes around 100,000 clones, approximately 80% of them seen just once. Material: peripheral blood. This rearrangement joins TRBV6-5 to TRBJ1-1; possibly TRBD1 for D (6 bases). The TCR sequence derives from a woman aged 40 to 50 with acute or convalescent COVID-19. The CDR3 loop reads CASSSYGQEAFF. CDR3 DNA sequence: TGTGCCAGCAGTTCCTATGGACAGGAAGCTTTCTTT.